This is a list of T cell receptor beta chains from one sample in a study of blood T cells in healthy people across ages. TCRdb called the 5' RACE reads again in MiXCR, with one record for every CDR3 protein. This table has some 1.8 million distinct CDR3 sequences, more than 35% appearing once. Sequencing used blood. The source is a human donor in good health. Both conserved end residues are part of each CDR3. D genes are given only for firm matches. Clone sizes are given selectively: once, few, many, or a class where the clone is expanded.

D gene	V gene	clone size	J gene	CDR3 protein	CDR3 DNA
TRBD2	TRBV20-1	few	TRBJ2-3	CSATATSGGANTQYF	TGCAGTGCTACCGCTACTAGCGGGGGGGCAAATACGCAGTATTTT
TRBD2	TRBV11-2	NA	TRBJ2-5	CASSPLAGHDTETQYF	TGTGCCAGCAGCCCACTAGCGGGTCACGATACGGAGACCCAGTACTTC
NA	TRBV7-9	few	TRBJ1-2	CASSLVAISNYGYTF	TGTGCCAGCAGCTTAGTTGCGATTTCTAACTATGGCTACACCTTC
TRBD2	TRBV25-1	NA	TRBJ2-3	CASSQLDPRGGRADTQYF	TGTGCCAGCAGTCAACTTGACCCCCGGGGAGGGCGCGCAGATACGCAGTATTTT
TRBD1	TRBV6-1	few	TRBJ1-2	CASNEGQGANYGYTF	TGTGCCAGCAACGAGGGACAGGGGGCTAACTATGGCTACACCTTC
NA	TRBV20-1	once	TRBJ2-7	CSARYPGWHEQYF	TGCAGTGCTAGATACCCCGGTTGGCACGAGCAGTACTTC
TRBD1	TRBV4-3	few	TRBJ1-4	CASSQDTGTDLEKLFF	TGCGCCAGCAGCCAAGATACCGGGACAGACCTTGAAAAACTGTTTTTT
NA	TRBV7-2	NA	TRBJ2-5	CASTTLTDNQETQYF	TGTGCCAGCACCACTTTGACTGACAACCAAGAGACCCAGTACTTC
TRBD2	TRBV11-1	NA	TRBJ2-1	CASRSTGGGLFF	TGTGCCAGCAGGAGTACGGGGGGGGGTCTGTTCTTC
TRBD1	TRBV11-2	NA	TRBJ2-1	CASSLGGTGGYNEQFF	TGTGCCAGCAGCTTAGGAGGGACAGGGGGATACAATGAGCAGTTCTTC
TRBD1	TRBV4-3	few	TRBJ1-2	CASSQGNRGSYGYTF	TGCGCCAGCAGCCAAGGGAACAGGGGCTCCTATGGCTACACCTTC
NA	TRBV12-3/TRBV12-4	NA	TRBJ1-4	CASSSVNEKLFF	TGTGCCAGCAGTTCTGTCAATGAAAAACTGTTTTTT
NA	TRBV14	many	TRBJ2-1	CASSLDDEQFF	TGTGCCAGCAGCCTCGACGATGAGCAGTTCTTC
NA	TRBV5-1	few	TRBJ1-2	CASSLVRGVYGYTF	TGCGCCAGCAGCTTGGTTAGGGGCGTCTATGGCTACACCTTC
NA	TRBV29-1	once	TRBJ2-1	CSVELWDGGYNEQFF	TGCAGCGTTGAATTATGGGACGGAGGCTACAATGAGCAGTTCTTC
TRBD1	TRBV4-3	NA	TRBJ1-2	CASSQDSRIGGGGYTF	TGCGCCAGCAGCCAAGATTCGCGTATAGGGGGCGGTGGCTACACCTTC
TRBD2	TRBV10-3	many	TRBJ2-3	CAIRRTSGGNTDTQYF	TGTGCCATCAGAAGGACTAGCGGGGGGAACACAGATACGCAGTATTTT
NA	TRBV28	NA	TRBJ1-2	CASSSPGVPYGYTF	TGTGCCAGCAGTTCCCCGGGGGTACCCTATGGCTACACCTTC
NA	TRBV29-1	few	TRBJ2-1	CSVRQSIDEQFF	TGCAGCGTTCGCCAGAGCATCGATGAGCAGTTCTTC
NA	TRBV14	NA	TRBJ2-7	CASSQVPGRDEQYF	TGTGCCAGCAGCCAAGTTCCAGGGCGAGACGAGCAGTACTTC
NA	TRBV7-2	NA	TRBJ1-4	CASTRGDQNEKLFF	TGTGCCAGCACCCGAGGGGATCAGAATGAAAAACTGTTTTTT
NA	TRBV5-1	NA	TRBJ2-3	CASKDTASTDTQYF	TGCGCCAGCAAGGACACGGCTAGCACAGATACGCAGTATTTT
NA	TRBV4-3	once	TRBJ1-1	CASSQVGIMEGPLNTEAFF	TGCGCCAGCAGCCAAGTTGGGATCATGGAGGGGCCCCTGAACACTGAAGCTTTCTTT
NA	TRBV4-2	few	TRBJ2-1	CASSQDRNLGSSYNEQFF	TGTGCCAGCAGCCAAGATCGAAACCTAGGTTCCTCCTACAATGAGCAGTTCTTC
NA	TRBV7-9	NA	TRBJ2-5	CASSLAGGNQETQYF	TGTGCCAGCAGCTTAGCGGGGGGCAACCAAGAGACCCAGTACTTC
NA	TRBV12-3/TRBV12-4	NA	TRBJ2-1	CTSSFRDLRSYNEQFF	TGTACCAGCAGTTTCCGGGACTTGAGGTCCTACAATGAGCAGTTCTTC